Listed below are T cell receptor beta chains from one sample, sequenced in a study of blood T cell repertoires in COVID-19. The method was immunoSEQ multiplex PCR; TCRdb's version includes in-frame clones alone and lacks a portion of them. The table records roughly 100,000 clones, 89% of them present only once. Sample: peripheral blood. Receptors originate from an older woman with acute or convalescent COVID-19. Both conserved end residues are part of each CDR3. Not all rows give a size; the values are once, few, many and, for expanded clones, a class.

TRBV5-1	TRBJ1-4	15	.	CASSWAGTGGEKLFF
TRBV4-2	TRBJ2-3	18	.	CASSQDQGGTMFPDTQYF
TRBV19	TRBJ2-5	15	.	CASSAGTGFRETQYF
TRBV5-1	TRBJ2-1	14	.	CASSRGQGVYEQFF
TRBV2	TRBJ2-6	15	.	CASRSDRSGANVLTF
TRBV23-1	TRBJ1-3	15	.	CASTQEQGAGNTIYF
TRBV27	TRBJ2-1	15	.	CASSLSQGRHHEQFF
TRBV19	TRBJ2-2	13	.	CASSSGKTGELFF
TRBV5-1	TRBJ2-1	15	.	CASSVGLAGIHEQFF
TRBV5-1	TRBJ2-1	14	.	CASSSGGVNNEQFF
TRBV28	TRBJ1-1	13	few	CASRGAVNTEAFF
TRBV11-2	TRBJ2-3	11	.	CASSVGDTQYF
TRBV19	TRBJ1-3	15	.	CASSMGQLSGNTIYF
TRBV24-1	TRBJ1-1	16	.	CATSDPGSEGNTEAFF
TRBV24-1	TRBJ2-5	15	few	CATSDPDRYQETQYF
TRBV12-5	TRBJ1-2	15	.	CASGLGTGTNYGYTF
TRBV3-1/TRBV3-2	TRBJ2-1	13	.	CASSQDNGSGLIF
TRBV24-1	TRBJ2-1	14	.	CATSNRLTGNEQFF
TRBV5-1	TRBJ2-1	15	.	CASSLEDRESGEQFF
TRBV11-2	TRBJ2-1	16	.	CASSSRLARSYNEQFF
TRBV10-3	TRBJ2-1	17	once	CAISESPGLALYNEQFF
TRBV6-5	TRBJ2-3	15	.	CASSYSASGRDTQYF
TRBV7-6	TRBJ2-1	16	.	CASSLGGQGGGNEQFF
TRBV5-1	TRBJ1-2	14	.	CASSVDSPNYGYTF
TRBV21-1	TRBJ1-1	19	.	CASSKDVLRTGGGHTEAFF
TRBV5-1	TRBJ2-1	16	.	CASSERLAGVGNEQFF
TRBV12-3/TRBV12-4	TRBJ2-6	13	.	CASTLEGANVLTF
TRBV14	TRBJ1-1	12	few	CASSQTTGEAFF
TRBV11-2	TRBJ2-1	15	.	CASSLSPSSYNEQFF
TRBV7-9	TRBJ1-1	17	.	CASSVSQGIIGNTEAFF
TRBV28	TRBJ1-3	14	once	CASTQSWPGNTIYF
TRBV5-1	TRBJ1-2	14	.	CASSLAGTNYGYTF
TRBV6-2/TRBV6-3	TRBJ1-1	14	.	CASSPHSGNTEAFF
TRBV24-1	TRBJ2-1	14	.	CATSDLGGSGSLFF
TRBV7-2	TRBJ2-1	14	.	CASSLNRGWTEVFF
TRBV5-4	TRBJ1-2	14	once	CASSLVGGGYGYTF
TRBV19	TRBJ2-6	18	.	CASSSPGQGISGANVLTF
TRBV5-1	TRBJ2-7	14	medium-sized	CASSLVSGAYEQYF
TRBV2	TRBJ1-5	15	few	CASSPDRAIRQPQHF
TRBV5-1	TRBJ2-7	16	.	CASSLGETSGAYEQYF
TRBV27	TRBJ1-6	16	.	CASRPGGAVFGSPLHF
TRBV30	TRBJ2-7	13	.	CAWSKRSGGWQYF
TRBV6-2/TRBV6-3	TRBJ2-2	14	.	CASSDPQGHGELFF
TRBV18	TRBJ2-1	16	once	CASSPLSGDSYNEQFF
TRBV18	TRBJ2-1	17	.	CASSPQRTSGSVNEQFF
TRBV4-2	TRBJ2-1	15	.	CASSPPQGGVGEQFF
TRBV19	TRBJ1-5	13	.	CASSKQVRQPQHF
TRBV24-1	TRBJ1-1	15	.	CATSDPRTGNTEAFF
TRBV7-5	TRBJ1-5	15	.	CARSLDTGSGQPQHF
TRBV2	TRBJ2-7	11	once	CASTLGGEQYF
TRBV3-1/TRBV3-2	TRBJ1-1	13	.	CAAGGTGGNKAFF
TRBV28	TRBJ1-2	14	.	CASREPSSNYGYTF
TRBV5-6	TRBJ1-4	14	.	CASSLPGGNEKLFF
TRBV30	TRBJ1-1	12	few	CACTPRVTEAFF